One and the same sample provided the 32 T cell receptor beta chains below, sequenced in a study of blood T cell repertoires in COVID-19. Sequencing was performed with immunoSEQ multiplex PCR; in TCRdb, only in-frame clones are kept and a portion is missing. The sample consists of around 280,000 clones, about 83% of them appearing once. Sequencing input: PBMCs or T cells enriched from blood (not recorded which). These receptors were taken from a woman aged 40 to 49 who had recovered from COVID-19.

The chain is built from TRBV7-2 and TRBJ2-2; perhaps TRBD2 as D (6 bases). The CDR3 contains 15 residues. V dropped 3 bases and J dropped 1 base, with 9 bases sitting between them. Per germline, CDR1 SGHTA and CDR2 FQGNSA. The CDR3 coding sequence is TGTGCCAGCAGCTTGGACTATCTGAACACCGGGGAGCTGTTTTTT. Its protein product is CASSLDYLNTGELFF.

This chain uses TRBV18 with TRBJ2-7, with a weak D call TRBD1 (5 bases). The CDR3 sequence is 15 residues long. V dropped 4 bases and J dropped 2 bases, with 15 bases sitting between them. The germline gives CDR1 KGHSH, CDR2 LQKENI. The CDR3 coding sequence is TGTGCCAGCTCACAGGGGCAAAGGTCCCCCTACGAGCAGTACTTC. Translated: CASSQGQRSPYEQYF.

This clone has only one observation. The chain combines TRBV5-1 with TRBJ2-2; 8 bases are a match to TRBD1. CDR1 is SGHRS and CDR2 is YFSETQ in the germline V gene. With 5 bases clipped from V and 1 base from J, the junction kept 4 bases outside the gene matches. The CDR3 runs to 15 residues. In nucleotides, the CDR3 is TGCGCCAGCAGAAGCGGACAGGGGAACACCGGGGAGCTGTTTTTT. This sequence encodes CASRSGQGNTGELFF.

The rearrangement links TRBV27 to TRBJ1-3; D unclear. There are 15 residues in the CDR3. From germline, CDR1 is MNHEY and CDR2 SMNVEV (reference sequence). Trimming stripped 3 bases from V and 1 base from J, with 10 bases between. CDR3 residues: CASSFRVASGNTIYF. The CDR3 nucleotides are TGTGCCAGCAGTTTCCGGGTGGCTTCTGGAAACACCATATATTTT.

V usage is TRBV4-2 and J usage is TRBJ2-2; D gene unclear. CDR3 length equals 13 residues. Trimming cost V 2 bases and J 6 bases, with 7 bases left between them. The germline V gene has CDR1 LGHNA and CDR2 YNFKEQ. The CDR3 protein is CASSQPGSGELFF. For the CDR3, the DNA is TGTGCCAGCAGCCAACCGGGTTCCGGGGAGCTGTTTTTT.

This chain connects TRBV7-2 to TRBJ2-5, with D perhaps TRBD1 (6 bases). The V end was cut by 8 bases, the J end by 5 bases, with 21 bases between. The CDR3 sequence is 15 residues long. CDR1 and CDR2 (germline): SGHTA, FQGNSA. CDR3 sequence (DNA): TGTGCCAGCGGATCGACAGGCCTTGAAGCGGAGACCCAGTACTTC. It codes for CASGSTGLEAETQYF.

On this clone itself: A single base separates this from a much larger clone, so it may be a read error. The sample has other DNA sequences that encode this CDR3 too. The chain carries TRBV3-1 (or the pseudogene TRBV3-2) and TRBJ2-7; 10 bases are a match to TRBD2. Germline V lookup: CDR1 LGHDT, CDR2 YNNKEL (reference sequence). V gave up 1 base and J gave up 3 bases; unmatched junction bases: 0. This CDR3 has 14 amino acids. CDR3 sequence (DNA): TGTGCCAGCAGCCAAGCTAGCGGGAGCTACGAGCAGTACTTC. Amino acid sequence: CASSQASGSYEQYF.

V is TRBV9 and J is TRBJ2-1; 11 nucleotides line up with TRBD2. This CDR3 is built from 16 residues. The germline V gene encodes CDR1 SGDLS and CDR2 YYNGEE. The ends lost 4 bases at V and 3 bases at J; junction bases unmatched: 6. Here the CDR3 reads CASSMTGTSGYNEQFF. In DNA form, the CDR3 reads TGTGCCAGCAGCATGACCGGGACTAGCGGCTACAATGAGCAGTTCTTC.

Written as DNA, the CDR3 is TGCGCCAGCAGCTTGAAGGGGACGGGAGGCCCCTACAATGAGCAGTTCTTC. Translating it yields CASSLKGTGGPYNEQFF. The J gene is TRBJ2-1, the V gene TRBV5-1, with 7 bases lining up with TRBD2. CDR1 and CDR2 (germline): SGHRS, YFSETQ. V dropped 1 base and J dropped 2; count of bases not matched to a gene: 9. This CDR3 region has 17 residues.

DNA of the CDR3: TGCGCCAGCCGACTAGCGGGAGGGGAGACCCAGTACTTC. Encoded protein: CASRLAGGETQYF. The chain recombines TRBV5-1 with TRBJ2-5; 14 nucleotides match TRBD2. The CDR3 contains 13 residues. From germline, CDR1 is SGHRS and CDR2 YFSETQ. V shed 7 bases and J 5 bases; nucleotides not matched to a gene: 1. The whole variable domain, filled in from reference TRBV5-1 and TRBJ2-5, reads KAGVTQTPRYLIKTRGQQVTLSCSPISGHRSVSWYQQTPGQGLQFLFEYFSETQRNKGNFPGRFSGRQFSNSRSEMNVSTLELGDSALYLCASRLAGGETQYFGPGTRLLVL.

The V gene is TRBV5-1, the J gene TRBJ2-1; 11 nucleotides line up with TRBD2. The J segment lost 2 bases and the V segment lost 0 bases, leaving 1 base of the junction unmatched. Per the germline V gene, CDR1 is SGHRS and CDR2 is YFSETQ. The CDR3 covers 16 residues. CDR3 protein: CASSLVAGGPYNEQFF. CDR3 coding DNA: TGCGCCAGCAGCTTGGTAGCGGGAGGGCCCTACAATGAGCAGTTCTTC. Looking up the rest from reference TRBV5-1 and TRBJ2-1 gives the full variable domain: KAGVTQTPRYLIKTRGQQVTLSCSPISGHRSVSWYQQTPGQGLQFLFEYFSETQRNKGNFPGRFSGRQFSNSRSEMNVSTLELGDSALYLCASSLVAGGPYNEQFFGPGTRLTVL.

The rearrangement joins TRBV7-2 to TRBJ2-3; TRBD2 agrees at 9 bases. Trimming cost V 4 bases and J 2 bases; bases outside gene matches: 4. In germline, CDR1 is SGHTA, CDR2 FQGNSA. The CDR3 spans 15 residues. CDR3 residues: CASSSRLADTDTQYF. DNA for the CDR3: TGTGCCAGCAGCTCCCGACTAGCGGACACAGATACGCAGTATTTT.

The J gene is TRBJ1-3, the V gene TRBV6-1; maybe TRBD1 (5 bases). Looked up from germline, CDR1 is MNHNS and CDR2 is SASEGT. This CDR3 is 15 amino acids long. Trimming left V 2 bases short and J 0 bases short, with 8 bases between. The CDR3 nucleotides are TGTGCCAGCAGTGAAAGGGACTACTCTGGAAACACCATATATTTT. Protein sequence: CASSERDYSGNTIYF.

This chain connects TRBV29-1 to TRBJ2-1; no clear D. V lost 4 bases to trimming and J lost 9 bases, with 7 bases between them. This CDR3 region has 10 residues. Germline-derived CDR1 and CDR2 are SQVTM and ANQGSEA. For the CDR3, the DNA is TGCAGCGTTGCTAATGCTGAGCAGTTCTTC. Translated: CSVANAEQFF.

The chain links TRBV1 to TRBJ2-7; the tabulated D call, TRBD2, remains unverified against the DNA. TRBV1 is recorded as a pseudogene. The CDR3 totals 18 residues. The CDR3 sequence: CTSSHLGTSGREVHEQYF. The CDR3 region has the DNA TGCACCAGCAGCCACCTCGGGACTAGCGGGAGAGAAGTCCACGAGCAGTACTTC.

V usage is TRBV5-1 and J usage is TRBJ2-1; 7 positions match TRBD2. Germline V gene data show CDR1 as SGHRS and CDR2 as YFSETQ. J gave up 7 bases and V 2 bases, and 6 bases lay outside the gene matches. The CDR3 is made up of 14 amino acids. CDR3 nucleotides: TGCGCCAGCAGCTTAAGTGGACTAGATAATGAGCAGTTCTTC. Translated, it gives CASSLSGLDNEQFF.

J is TRBJ2-2 and V is TRBV5-1; 9 bases align to TRBD1. With 0 bases clipped from V and 4 bases from J, the junction kept 4 bases outside the gene matches. This CDR3 is built from 16 residues. Germline V lookup: CDR1 SGHRS, CDR2 YFSETQ. Written as DNA, the CDR3 is TGCGCCAGCAGCTTGGTGGTGACAGGGGGCACCGGGGAGCTGTTTTTT. Its translation is CASSLVVTGGTGELFF.

The chain recombines TRBV23-1 with TRBJ2-2, with 7 bases lining up with TRBD1. TRBV23-1 is an open reading frame whose function is uncertain. This CDR3 comprises 15 residues. Losses at the gene ends were 3 bases for V and 3 bases for J; bases not matched to a gene: 4. The CDR3 protein is CASSHRDSDTGELFF. The CDR3 bases are TGCGCCAGCAGTCACCGGGACAGTGACACCGGGGAGCTGTTTTTT.

The rearrangement joins TRBV7-9 to TRBJ2-2; D is ambiguous. Germline CDR1 SEHNR, CDR2 FQNEAQ (reference sequence). Trimming left V 6 bases short and J 0 bases short, with 11 bases between. This CDR3 contains 15 residues. Here the CDR3 DNA reads TGTGCCAGCAGAAATTTCCCTCCGAACACCGGGGAGCTGTTTTTT. It translates to CASRNFPPNTGELFF.

This clone is a singleton in its sample. This chain connects TRBV19 to TRBJ1-1; D might be TRBD1 (5 bases). The CDR3 length is 14 residues. V lost 5 bases to trimming and J lost 10 bases, with 20 bases between them. Germline lookup yields CDR1 LNHDA and CDR2 SQIVND (reference sequence). DNA of the CDR3: TGTGCCAGTAGTCACCTCCCCCAGCAGCAGGGAGCTTTCTTT. Its protein is CASSHLPQQQGAFF. Variable domain in full (rest from reference TRBV19 and TRBJ1-1): DGGITQSPKYLFRKEGQNVTLSCEQNLNHDAMYWYRQDPGQGLRLIYYSQIVNDFQKGDIAEGYSVSREKKESFPLTVTSAQKNPTAFYLCASSHLPQQQGAFFGQGTRLTVV.

This clone was picked up a small number of times. This sequence joins TRBV19 and TRBJ1-1; D remains unclear. Germline CDR1 reads LNHDA; CDR2 reads SQIVND (reference sequence). Trimming cost V 11 bases and J 5 bases, with 27 bases left between them. The CDR3 loop spans 16 amino acids. The CDR3 region is CACRPILAAGGTEAFF. CDR3 DNA: TGTGCCTGTCGACCCATCCTCGCCGCGGGTGGTACTGAAGCTTTCTTT.

This clone was recorded only once. The chain is built from TRBV7-9 and TRBJ1-6; D unclear. Trimming left V 3 bases short and J 7 bases short, with 4 bases between. The germline CDR1 and CDR2 sequences are SEHNR and FQNEAQ (reference sequence). The CDR3 consists of 12 residues. CDR3 residues: CASSFPNSPLHF. Here the CDR3 DNA reads TGTGCCAGCAGCTTTCCAAATTCACCCCTCCACTTT.

The chain is built from TRBV24-1 and TRBJ1-1; D is undetermined. V was cut by 2 bases and J by 4 bases, with 7 bases left in between. CDR3 length: 13 amino acids. Germline V lookup: CDR1 KGHDR, CDR2 SFDVKD. In DNA form, the CDR3 reads TGTGCCACCAGTGATTCCAGGTCCACTGAAGCTTTCTTT. It yields the protein CATSDSRSTEAFF.

V and J are TRBV7-9 and TRBJ2-7; TRBD1 matches at 8 bases. This CDR3 contains 15 residues. V lost 5 bases, J lost 2 bases, and 8 bases stayed unmatched. Germline assignment: CDR1 SEHNR and CDR2 FQNEAQ (reference sequence). DNA of the CDR3: TGTGCCAGCAGCCGACCCGGGACAGGAACCTACGAGCAGTACTTC. Residues: CASSRPGTGTYEQYF.

The chain combines TRBV19 with TRBJ2-3; 9 bases align to TRBD2. The CDR3 contains 14 residues. With V trimmed by 1 base and J by 8 bases, 4 bases remained unmatched. CDR1 and CDR2 from the germline V gene are LNHDA and SQIVND (reference sequence). In nucleotides, the CDR3 is TGTGCCAGTAGTATAGCGGGAGCGGGGGGTACGCAGTATTTT. This gives the protein CASSIAGAGGTQYF.

A word on this clone: One end of the junction is discordant with germline, which a read error may explain. Other nucleotide sequences in the sample specify the same CDR3. The J gene is TRBJ2-7, the V gene TRBV5-1; a possible D gene is TRBD2 (6 bases). This CDR3 comprises 15 residues. CDR1 SGHRS and CDR2 YFSETQ come from the germline V gene. The chain's CDR3 is CASSYTAGPSYEQYF. In DNA form, the CDR3 reads TGCGCCAGCAGCTACACAGCGGGCCCCTCCTACGAGCAGTACTTT.

The genes are TRBV7-3 and TRBJ1-1; tentatively, D is TRBD1 (5 bases). From germline, CDR1 is SGHTA and CDR2 FQGTGA. Trimming pared 5 bases from V and 1 base from J, leaving 14 bases between. The length of the CDR3 is 15 residues. The CDR3 sequence: CASSLDGGGNTEAFF. The CDR3 DNA sequence: TGTGCCAGCAGCCTTGACGGGGGAGGGAACACTGAAGCTTTCTTT.

The chain couples TRBV7-9 to TRBJ2-5; 9 nucleotides match TRBD2. V trimming: 1 base; J trimming: 1 base; junction bases outside the gene matches: 4. CDR1 and CDR2 from the germline V gene are SEHNR and FQNEAQ (reference sequence). The CDR3 runs 16 residues. The chain's CDR3 is CASSLGATSGQETQYF. The CDR3 region has the DNA TGTGCCAGCAGCTTAGGGGCGACTAGCGGCCAAGAGACCCAGTACTTC.

The chain links TRBV5-1 to TRBJ1-2, with TRBD1 matching over 7 bases. Trimming cost V 7 bases and J 8 bases; bases outside gene matches: 17. Germline V gene lookup returns CDR1 SGHRS and CDR2 YFSETQ. The CDR3 has 15 residues. The CDR3 region has the DNA TGCGCCAGCTATCATAGGGACAGTCCATCGGGAGGCTACACCTTC. It encodes CASYHRDSPSGGYTF.

V and J are TRBV28 and TRBJ1-5; no clear D gene. V was pared by 5 bases and J by 9 bases, with 11 bases between. The CDR3 loop spans 12 amino acids. The V gene's germline CDR1 is MDHEN and CDR2 SYDVKM. The CDR3: CASSPQVLPQHF. For the CDR3, the DNA is TGTGCCAGCAGTCCCCAGGTCCTGCCCCAGCATTTT.

The chain links TRBV7-2 to TRBJ1-4; D perhaps matches TRBD1 (5 bases). There are 15 residues in the CDR3. Deletions cut 1 base from V and 5 bases from J, with 11 bases between. Germline CDR1 SGHTA, CDR2 FQGNSA. This chain's CDR3 is CASSLGPGINEKLFF. CDR3 bases: TGTGCCAGCAGCTTAGGGCCAGGGATAAATGAAAAACTGTTTTTT.

The genes are TRBV28 and TRBJ1-1, with D perhaps matching TRBD1 (5 bases). The CDR3 is made up of 16 amino acids. The germline CDR1 and CDR2 sequences are MDHEN and SYDVKM. Trimming removed 1 base from V and 0 bases from J, with 12 bases in between. CDR3 DNA sequence: TGTGCCAGCAGTTTATCTGGGACTCCTATGAACACTGAAGCTTTCTTT. Encoded protein: CASSLSGTPMNTEAFF.